The rows below give T cell receptor beta chains drawn from one sample of a study of CD8 T cells in Susac syndrome. TCRdb re-called the immunoSEQ multiplex PCR reads through MiXCR, storing one row per CDR3 protein. Among over 100,000 distinct CDR3 sequences listed, around 92% were seen once. Source material: CD8+ T cells from PBMCs. These receptor sequences come from a human donor in good health. The CDR3 runs from the conserved cysteine through the conserved F or W. Fields, in order: V gene, D gene, J gene, clone size, CDR3 protein, CDR3 DNA. The D gene is left open where the match is weak. Not every row has a clone size; where given, it reads once, few, many or a size class.

V gene: TRBV7-2; D gene: NA; J gene: TRBJ2-3; clone size: NA; CDR3 protein: CASSLESGSTDTQYF; CDR3 DNA: TGTGCCAGCAGCTTAGAGTCCGGTAGCACAGATACGCAGTATTTT
V gene: TRBV5-6; D gene: NA; J gene: TRBJ1-1; clone size: NA; CDR3 protein: CASSLVSGHPNTEAFF; CDR3 DNA: TGTGCCAGCAGCTTGGTTTCGGGACACCCGAACACTGAAGCTTTCTTT
V gene: TRBV2; D gene: TRBD1; J gene: TRBJ1-5; clone size: NA; CDR3 protein: CASRVEGASNQPQHF; CDR3 DNA: TGTGCCAGCAGGGTAGAGGGGGCGAGCAATCAGCCCCAGCATTTT
V gene: TRBV7-2; D gene: NA; J gene: TRBJ1-2; clone size: NA; CDR3 protein: CASSLLGNDYGYTF; CDR3 DNA: TGTGCCAGCAGCCTCCTAGGGAACGACTATGGCTACACCTTC
V gene: TRBV5-6; D gene: NA; J gene: TRBJ1-1; clone size: NA; CDR3 protein: CASSFPGSNTEAFF; CDR3 DNA: TGTGCCAGCAGCTTTCCTGGGTCGAACACTGAAGCTTTCTTT
V gene: TRBV7-2; D gene: TRBD1; J gene: TRBJ2-5; clone size: NA; CDR3 protein: CASSEQWDRQETQYF; CDR3 DNA: TGTGCCAGCAGCGAGCAATGGGACAGACAAGAGACCCAGTACTTC
V gene: TRBV20-1; D gene: NA; J gene: TRBJ2-7; clone size: NA; CDR3 protein: CSAAEDLYEQYF; CDR3 DNA: TGCAGTGCTGCGGAGGACCTCTACGAGCAGTACTTC
V gene: TRBV5-6; D gene: NA; J gene: TRBJ1-5; clone size: once; CDR3 protein: CASSLNRNQPQHF; CDR3 DNA: TGTGCCAGCAGCTTGAACAGAAATCAGCCCCAGCATTTT
V gene: TRBV9; D gene: TRBD2; J gene: TRBJ2-1; clone size: NA; CDR3 protein: CASSVSGGPNEQFF; CDR3 DNA: TGTGCCAGCAGCGTAAGCGGGGGGCCCAATGAGCAGTTCTTC
V gene: TRBV6-2/TRBV6-3; D gene: TRBD1; J gene: TRBJ2-7; clone size: NA; CDR3 protein: CASSPDREFSYEQYF; CDR3 DNA: TGTGCCAGCAGCCCGGACAGGGAATTTTCCTACGAGCAGTACTTC
V gene: TRBV27; D gene: NA; J gene: TRBJ2-1; clone size: NA; CDR3 protein: CASIARGNEQFF; CDR3 DNA: TGTGCCAGCATAGCTAGGGGCAATGAGCAGTTCTTC
V gene: TRBV3-1; D gene: TRBD1; J gene: TRBJ1-1; clone size: NA; CDR3 protein: CASSRDRAKAFF; CDR3 DNA: TGTGCCAGCAGCCGGGACAGGGCTAAAGCTTTCTTT
V gene: TRBV7-8; D gene: NA; J gene: TRBJ2-7; clone size: NA; CDR3 protein: CASSLVALGYEQYF; CDR3 DNA: TGTGCCAGCAGCTTAGTTGCCTTAGGGTACGAGCAGTACTTC
V gene: TRBV29-1; D gene: NA; J gene: TRBJ2-1; clone size: once; CDR3 protein: CSVYTNEQFF; CDR3 DNA: TGCAGCGTTTACACAAATGAGCAGTTCTTC
V gene: TRBV20-1; D gene: TRBD2; J gene: TRBJ2-3; clone size: NA; CDR3 protein: CSAQRGGGTDTQYF; CDR3 DNA: TGCAGTGCTCAACGCGGGGGAGGCACAGATACGCAGTATTTT
V gene: TRBV20-1; D gene: TRBD1; J gene: TRBJ2-7; clone size: NA; CDR3 protein: CSARSGTGGPYEQYF; CDR3 DNA: TGCAGTGCTCGCTCCGGGACAGGGGGTCCCTACGAGCAGTACTTC
V gene: TRBV7-2; D gene: NA; J gene: TRBJ2-2; clone size: NA; CDR3 protein: CASSQSIAGELFF; CDR3 DNA: TGTGCCAGCAGCCAAAGCATTGCCGGGGAGCTGTTTTTT
V gene: TRBV13; D gene: TRBD2; J gene: TRBJ2-1; clone size: NA; CDR3 protein: CASSPGSGMINEQFF; CDR3 DNA: TGTGCCAGCAGCCCGGGTAGCGGGATGATCAATGAGCAGTTCTTC